The source of this T cell receptor (beta chain) is a study of T cells expressing NK-cell markers. Study overall: Sorted T-cell subsets CD3+CD56+NKG2C+, CD3+CD56+NKG2C- and CD3+CD56-NKG2C+ were TCR beta-sequenced.

As concerns this clonotype: Its antigen is not known.

Study-wide points: Six of the donors carried dominant NKG2C+ clonotypes that took up 1.0-7.0% of their CD8+ T cells.

Making the TCR beta cDNA relied on 5'RACE template switching with UMIs. TCRdb reworked the 5' RACE reads into one entry per CDR3 protein, no DNA. The specimen's table records roughly 390,000 distinct CDR3 sequences. Germline lookup yields CDR1 MNHEY and CDR2 SMNVEV (reference sequence). CDR3 length equals 17 residues. This receptor was obtained from a man aged 18-70 years in good health. V usage is TRBV27 and J usage is TRBJ2-7; the TCRdb D gene call, TRBD2, has no DNA to confirm it. The material sequenced was blood T cells: a sorted CD56 or NKG2C T cell subset, CD4+ or CD8+ T cells, or bulk PBMC T cells (not recorded which). CDR3 residues: CASSLRDRALGGGEQYF.